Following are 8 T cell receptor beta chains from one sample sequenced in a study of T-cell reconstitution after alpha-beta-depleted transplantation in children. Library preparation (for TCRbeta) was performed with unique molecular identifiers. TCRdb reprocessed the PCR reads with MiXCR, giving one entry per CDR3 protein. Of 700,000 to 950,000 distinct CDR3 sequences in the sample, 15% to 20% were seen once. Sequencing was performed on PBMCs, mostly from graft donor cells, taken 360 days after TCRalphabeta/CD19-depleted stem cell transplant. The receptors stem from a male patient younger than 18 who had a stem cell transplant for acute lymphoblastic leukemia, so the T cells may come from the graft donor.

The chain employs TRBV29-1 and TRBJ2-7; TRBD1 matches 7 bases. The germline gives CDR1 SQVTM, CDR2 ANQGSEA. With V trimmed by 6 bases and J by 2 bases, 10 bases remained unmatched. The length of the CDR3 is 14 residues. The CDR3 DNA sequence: TGCAGCGTAACGACAGGGACCCAGGCCTACGAGCAGTACTTC. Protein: CSVTTGTQAYEQYF.

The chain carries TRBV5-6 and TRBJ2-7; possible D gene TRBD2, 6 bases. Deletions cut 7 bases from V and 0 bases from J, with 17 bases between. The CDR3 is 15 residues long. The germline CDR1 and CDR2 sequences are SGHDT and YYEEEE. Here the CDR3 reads CASGTPGVSSYEQYF. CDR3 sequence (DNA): TGTGCCAGCGGGACTCCCGGGGTGAGCTCCTACGAGCAGTACTTC. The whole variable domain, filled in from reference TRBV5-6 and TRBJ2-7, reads DAGVTQSPTHLIKTRGQQVTLRCSPKSGHDTVSWYQQALGQGPQFIFQYYEEEERQRGNFPDRFSGHQFPNYSSELNVNALLLGDSALYLCASGTPGVSSYEQYFGPGTRLTVT.

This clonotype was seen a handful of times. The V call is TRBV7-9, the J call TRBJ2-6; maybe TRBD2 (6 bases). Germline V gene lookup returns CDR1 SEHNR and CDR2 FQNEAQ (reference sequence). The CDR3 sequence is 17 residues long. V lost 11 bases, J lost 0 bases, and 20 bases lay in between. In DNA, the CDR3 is TGTGCCTCGATTAGGAGGGACCTGCTCTCTGGGGCCAACGTCCTGACTTTC. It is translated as CASIRRDLLSGANVLTF.

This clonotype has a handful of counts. The chain's CDR3 is CASTYEGPGYTF. The CDR3 region has the DNA TGTGCCAGCACCTACGAGGGCCCTGGCTACACCTTC. The V and J genes are TRBV12-3 or TRBV12-4 and TRBJ1-2; no firm D call. The CDR3 is 12 residues long. V was cut by 7 bases and J by 7 bases, with 13 bases left in between.

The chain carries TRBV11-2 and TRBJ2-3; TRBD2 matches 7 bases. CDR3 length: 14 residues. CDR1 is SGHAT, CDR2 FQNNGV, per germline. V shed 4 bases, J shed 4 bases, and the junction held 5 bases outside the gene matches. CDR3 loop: CASSSGTTPDTQYF. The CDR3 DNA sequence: TGTGCCAGCAGCTCAGGGACTACCCCAGATACGCAGTATTTT.

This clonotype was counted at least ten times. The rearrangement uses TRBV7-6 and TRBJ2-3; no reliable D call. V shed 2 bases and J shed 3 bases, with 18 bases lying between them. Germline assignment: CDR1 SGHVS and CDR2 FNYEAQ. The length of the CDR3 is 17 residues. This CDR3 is CASSLYPPLPKTDTQYF. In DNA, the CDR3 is TGTGCCAGCAGCTTATATCCGCCTCTGCCCAAGACAGATACGCAGTATTTT.

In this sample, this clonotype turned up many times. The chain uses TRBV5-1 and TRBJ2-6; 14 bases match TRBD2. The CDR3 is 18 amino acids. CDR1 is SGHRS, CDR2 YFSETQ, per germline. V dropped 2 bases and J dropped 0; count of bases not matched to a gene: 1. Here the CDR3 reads CASSLGLAGGSGANVLTF. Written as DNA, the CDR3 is TGCGCCAGCAGCTTAGGACTAGCGGGAGGCTCTGGGGCCAACGTCCTGACTTTC.

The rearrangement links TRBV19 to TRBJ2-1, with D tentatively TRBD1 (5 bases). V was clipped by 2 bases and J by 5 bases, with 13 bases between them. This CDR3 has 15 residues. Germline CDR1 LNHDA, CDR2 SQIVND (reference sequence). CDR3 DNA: TGTGCCAGTAGTATACTCCGACCAGGGAACAATGAGCAGTTCTTC. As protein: CASSILRPGNNEQFF.